These 19 T cell receptor beta chains were sequenced from one sample in a study of T cell repertoires in cytomegalovirus infection. TCRdb ran MiXCR on the reads and lists one entry per CDR3 protein. Of hundreds of thousands of distinct CDR3 sequences listed, approximately 34% are singletons. Sequencing was carried out using PBMCs. The receptors derive from a human donor in good health (CMV status not recorded). Some clones in this sample may be carry-over from other donors' samples.

V is TRBV15 and J is TRBJ1-1; 7 bases agree with TRBD1. Germline CDR1 LNHNV, CDR2 YYDKDF (reference sequence). V was clipped by 0 bases and J by 1 base; unmatched bases: 5. The CDR3 is 16 amino acids. CDR3 loop: CATSRDFQGENTEAFF. The DNA of the CDR3 is TGTGCCACCAGCAGAGACTTCCAGGGGGAGAACACTGAAGCTTTCTTT.

The rearrangement joins TRBV28 to TRBJ2-7; 9 bases are a match to TRBD1. Germline CDR1 MDHEN, CDR2 SYDVKM. The CDR3 has 17 amino acids. V lost 6 bases and J lost 5; bases outside the gene matches: 17. CDR3: CASRPRAGDRAFNEQYF. CDR3 sequence (DNA): TGTGCCAGCAGACCGCGTGCCGGGGACAGGGCCTTCAACGAGCAGTACTTC.

This clonotype was counted ten times or more. The gene calls are TRBV7-2 and TRBJ1-1; maybe TRBD1 (5 bases). The germline V gene encodes CDR1 SGHTA and CDR2 FQGNSA. V gave up 5 bases and J gave up 5 bases, with 18 bases separating them. The CDR3 extends over 15 amino acids. CDR3 nucleotide sequence: TGTGCCAGCAGCACCATATCAGGGTTTAGAACTGAAGCTTTCTTT. Its translation: CASSTISGFRTEAFF.

The table lists this clonotype with a few counts. The rearrangement uses TRBV20-1 and TRBJ2-5; a possible D gene is TRBD2 (5 bases). With 0 bases removed from V and 0 bases from J, the gap between germline ends came to 8 bases. The germline CDR1 and CDR2 sequences are DFQATT and SNEGSKA (reference sequence). CDR3 size: 14 residues. This CDR3 is CSAREGGYQETQYF. Here the CDR3 DNA reads TGCAGTGCTAGAGAAGGCGGGTACCAAGAGACCCAGTACTTC.

Only a few counts were recorded for this clonotype. The V call is TRBV6-1, the J call TRBJ2-4; 8 positions match TRBD2. V gave up 2 bases and J gave up 6 bases; unmatched junction bases: 3. The CDR3 has 14 amino acids. Germline V gene lookup returns CDR1 MNHNS and CDR2 SASEGT. CDR3 in DNA: TGTGCCAGCAGTGAACGGGGGGGGGGAAACATTCAGTACTTC. Residues: CASSERGGGNIQYF.

In this sample, this clonotype turned up a few times. This chain connects TRBV2 to TRBJ2-7; D is unresolved. CDR1 and CDR2 (germline): SNHLY, FYNNEI. This CDR3 is built from 15 residues. V was cut by 5 bases and J by 2 bases, with 16 bases left in between. The CDR3 DNA is TGTGCCAGCAGTCGATCCCCCGAGATTCCCTACGAGCAGTACTTC. Protein product: CASSRSPEIPYEQYF.

This sequence joins TRBV28 and TRBJ2-7, with unresolved D. CDR1 and CDR2 (germline): MDHEN, SYDVKM. V was clipped by 7 bases and J by 0 bases, with 10 bases between them. The CDR3 is 13 amino acids. This CDR3 is CASNYGSSYEQYF. In nucleotides, the CDR3 is TGTGCCAGCAACTACGGAAGCTCCTACGAGCAGTACTTC.

CDR3 amino acids: CASSETGVNTGELFF. CDR3 bases: TGTGCCAGCAGTGAAACGGGAGTCAACACCGGGGAGCTGTTTTTT. V usage is TRBV6-2 or TRBV6-3 and J usage is TRBJ2-2; D may be TRBD2 (6 bases). V shed 5 bases and J shed 2 bases, with 12 bases lying between them. Germline V gene lookup returns CDR1 MNHEY and CDR2 SVGEGT. The CDR3 has 15 residues.

The gene calls are TRBV28 and TRBJ2-1; TRBD2 agrees at 11 bases. J gave up 10 bases and V 2 bases, and 13 bases lay outside the gene matches. CDR1 is MDHEN and CDR2 is SYDVKM in the germline V gene. This CDR3 comprises 17 residues. Here the CDR3 reads CASSLGLTSGGSREQFF. DNA of the CDR3: TGTGCCAGCAGTTTAGGCCTCACTAGCGGGGGTTCTCGAGAGCAGTTCTTC.

With respect to this clonotype: A much bigger clone sits one base away, suggesting this may be a read error. This sequence joins TRBV12-3 or TRBV12-4 and TRBJ1-4, with 8 bases identical to TRBD1. The CDR3 extends over 14 amino acids. DNA for the CDR3: TGTGCCAGCAGTCCCCGGACAGGGATTGAAAACCTGTTTTTT. Translating it yields CASSPRTGIENLFF.

The chain combines TRBV19 with TRBJ2-7, with D hard to call. V lost 8 bases, J lost 1 base, and 12 bases lay in between. CDR1 is LNHDA, CDR2 SQIVND, per germline (reference sequence). This CDR3 region has 13 residues. DNA of the CDR3: TGTGCCAGTGGTGAGCCGCGTTCCTACGAGCAGTACTTC. This sequence encodes CASGEPRSYEQYF.

The chain has TRBV2 and TRBJ2-6, with no clear D. The CDR3 loop spans 16 amino acids. The ends were cut back, 4 bases at V and 0 bases at J, with 10 bases in the middle. Germline loops: CDR1 SNHLY, CDR2 FYNNEI. This chain's CDR3 is CASSAFGGSGANVLTF. In DNA form, the CDR3 reads TGTGCCAGCAGTGCGTTCGGTGGCTCTGGGGCCAACGTCCTGACTTTC.

Details on this clonotype: Germline and junction disagree at one end, which may indicate a read error. The CDR3 coding sequence is TGTGCCAGCAGATACTCAGCAGGGCTTAATGAAAAACTGTTTTTT. This encodes CASRYSAGLNEKLFF. The chain employs TRBV6-6 and TRBJ1-4; TRBD1 is a possible D gene (5 bases). Germline lookup yields CDR1 MNHNY and CDR2 SVGAGI (reference sequence). There are 15 residues in the CDR3.

The gene calls are TRBV28 and TRBJ2-7, with 7 bases lining up with TRBD2. V gave up 6 bases and J gave up 4 bases; unmatched junction bases: 15. The CDR3 runs to 16 residues. Germline V gives CDR1 MDHEN, CDR2 SYDVKM. CDR3 region: CASSPPRWEGRYEQYF. CDR3 coding DNA: TGTGCCAGCAGCCCTCCCCGGTGGGAGGGCCGTTACGAGCAGTACTTC. The entire variable domain, with the rest obtained from reference TRBV28 and TRBJ2-7, is as follows: DVKVTQSSRYLVKRTGEKVFLECVQDMDHENMFWYRQDPGLGLRLIYFSYDVKMKEKGDIPEGYSVSREKKERFSLILESASTNQTSMYLCASSPPRWEGRYEQYFGPGTRLTVT.

The chain couples TRBV6-1 to TRBJ1-4; D gene unclear. This CDR3 has 14 residues. CDR1 and CDR2 from the germline V gene are MNHNS and SASEGT. Trimming cost V 6 bases and J 8 bases, with 16 bases left between them. CDR3 DNA: TGTGCCAGCAGGTCCCGGCGGGGTTGGGAAAAACTGTTTTTT. It encodes CASRSRRGWEKLFF.

This clonotype was seen more than once but under ten times. The chain uses TRBV5-4 and TRBJ2-2; the D gene is possibly TRBD1 (5 bases). Trimming pared 4 bases from V and 5 bases from J, leaving 12 bases between. The CDR3 runs to 14 residues. Germline V gene lookup returns CDR1 SGHNT and CDR2 YYREEE (reference sequence). The CDR3 sequence is CASSHTTATGELFF. In DNA, the CDR3 is TGTGCCAGCAGCCATACGACAGCTACCGGGGAGCTGTTTTTT.

This clonotype came up a few times. The chain couples TRBV19 to TRBJ1-5; D might be TRBD1 (6 bases). CDR1 and CDR2 (germline): LNHDA, SQIVND (reference sequence). The CDR3 consists of 14 residues. Trimming stripped 3 bases from V and 7 bases from J, with 13 bases between. The CDR3 reads CASSIAGAGQPQHF. DNA of the CDR3: TGTGCCAGTAGTATCGCAGGGGCAGGACAGCCCCAGCATTTT.

This clonotype was counted between two and nine times. The rearrangement joins TRBV7-2 to TRBJ2-2, with D perhaps assigned TRBD1 or TRBD2 (5 bases each). The length of the CDR3 is 14 residues. The germline V gene encodes CDR1 SGHTA and CDR2 FQGNSA. V gave up 5 bases and J gave up 3 bases, with 10 bases separating them. The CDR3 reads CASSPGSYTGELFF. The DNA for the CDR3 is TGTGCCAGCAGCCCAGGGAGTTACACCGGGGAGCTGTTTTTT.

This chain uses TRBV4-1 with TRBJ1-5; 7 nucleotides agree with TRBD1. From germline, CDR1 is MGHRA and CDR2 YSYEKL. The CDR3 covers 22 residues. V lost 0 bases and J lost 6; bases outside the gene matches: 26. This CDR3 is CASSQEDIPGQWFRGVRQPQHF. CDR3 DNA: TGCGCCAGCAGCCAAGAGGATATTCCGGGACAGTGGTTTCGGGGGGTCCGTCAGCCCCAGCATTTT.